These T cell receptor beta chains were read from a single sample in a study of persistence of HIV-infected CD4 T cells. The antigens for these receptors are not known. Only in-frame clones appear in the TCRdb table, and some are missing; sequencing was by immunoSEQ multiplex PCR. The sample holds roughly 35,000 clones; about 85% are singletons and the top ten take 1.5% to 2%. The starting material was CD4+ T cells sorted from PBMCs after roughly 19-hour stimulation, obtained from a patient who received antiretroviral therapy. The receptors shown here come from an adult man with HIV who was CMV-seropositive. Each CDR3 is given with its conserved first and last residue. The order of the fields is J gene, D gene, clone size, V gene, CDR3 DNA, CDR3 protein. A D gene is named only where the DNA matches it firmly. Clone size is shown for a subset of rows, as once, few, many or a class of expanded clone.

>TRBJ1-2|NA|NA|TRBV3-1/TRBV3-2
TGTGCCAGCAGCCAAGGGGGGGCGAGTGGCTACACCTTC
CASSQGGASGYTF
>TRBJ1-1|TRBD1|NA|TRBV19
TGTGCCAGTAGGGTGACAGGGGGGCACACTGAAGCTTTCTTT
CASRVTGGHTEAFF
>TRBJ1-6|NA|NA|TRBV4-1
TGCGCCAGCAGCCGACCCCGGGCCCAGGGAGGGGAACCCCTCCACTTT
CASSRPRAQGGEPLHF
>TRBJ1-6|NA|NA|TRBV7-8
TGTGCCAGCAGCTCACAGAGGAGCTCCTATAATTCACCCCTCCACTTT
CASSSQRSSYNSPLHF
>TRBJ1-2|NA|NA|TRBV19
TGTGCCAGTACCAAACCCGACAGGAGTAACTATGGCTACACCTTC
CASTKPDRSNYGYTF
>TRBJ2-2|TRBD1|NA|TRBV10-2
TGCGCCACCCGGGACAGACCGAACACCGGGGAGCTGTTTTTT
CATRDRPNTGELFF
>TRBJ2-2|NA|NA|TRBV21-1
TGTGCCAGCAGCAAAGGGGGCTTGGGGGTAACCGGGGAGCTGTTTTTT
CASSKGGLGVTGELFF
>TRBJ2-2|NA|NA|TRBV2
TGTGCCAGCAGGGGACGGATGAACACCGGGGAGCTGTTTTTT
CASRGRMNTGELFF
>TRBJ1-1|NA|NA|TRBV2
TGTGCCAGCGCCGGGGAGAGGAACACTGAAGCTTTCTTT
CASAGERNTEAFF
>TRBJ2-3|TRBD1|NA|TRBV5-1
TGCGCCAGCAGCGCGGGACAGGGAACAGATACGCAGTATTTT
CASSAGQGTDTQYF
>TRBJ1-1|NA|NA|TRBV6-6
TGTGCCAGCAGTTATACAGGTACGAACACTGAAGCTTTCTTT
CASSYTGTNTEAFF
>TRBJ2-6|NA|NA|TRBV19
TGTGCCAGTAGTGCTGAACGCCCCTCTGGGGCCAACGTCCTGACTTTC
CASSAERPSGANVLTF
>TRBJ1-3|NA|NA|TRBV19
TGTGCCAGTATGATGGACGGGTCCGGCTCTGGAAACACCATATATTTT
CASMMDGSGSGNTIYF
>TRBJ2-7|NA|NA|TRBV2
TGTGCCAGCAGCCTCCGGGACATCTACGAGCAGTACTTC
CASSLRDIYEQYF
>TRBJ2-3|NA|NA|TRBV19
TGTGCCAGTAGTATTAAAGGGCAGGGAGAATATACGCAGTATTTT
CASSIKGQGEYTQYF
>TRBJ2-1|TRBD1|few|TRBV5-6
TGTGCCAGCAGCTTCGTTGACAGGGCGAGAAACAATGAGCAGTTCTTC
CASSFVDRARNNEQFF
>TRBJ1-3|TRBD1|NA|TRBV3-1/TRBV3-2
TGTGCCAGCAGCCCCGGTACGGGACAGTCTGGAAACACCATATATTTT
CASSPGTGQSGNTIYF
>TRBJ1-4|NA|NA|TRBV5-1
TGCGCCAGCAGCTTGCGACAGGCCGCAACTAATGAAAAACTGTTTTTT
CASSLRQAATNEKLFF
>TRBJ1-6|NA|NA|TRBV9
TGTGCCAGCAGCAAAAGGGGAAGGATCTCCTATAATTCACCCCTCCACTTT
CASSKRGRISYNSPLHF
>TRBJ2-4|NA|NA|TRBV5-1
TGCGCCAGCAGCATGCAGGACCTTTCGGTGGGGGACATTCAGTACTTC
CASSMQDLSVGDIQYF
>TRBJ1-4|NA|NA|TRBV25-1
TGTGCCAGCAAGTACGGACCGAGCGAAAAACTGTTTTTT
CASKYGPSEKLFF
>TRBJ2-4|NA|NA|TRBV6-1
TGTGCCAGCAGTGAATATGGGACCGAAAACATTCAGTACTTC
CASSEYGTENIQYF
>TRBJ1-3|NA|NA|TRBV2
TGTGCCAGCAGTGAGGGACCCCGCTCTGGAAACACCATATATTTT
CASSEGPRSGNTIYF
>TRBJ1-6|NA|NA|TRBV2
TGTGCCAGCAGTGAAGACAGTGGACGCTCACCCCTCCACTTT
CASSEDSGRSPLHF
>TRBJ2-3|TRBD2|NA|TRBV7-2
TGTGCCAGCAGCCCTAGCGGGGGGGCATCCGGCACAGATACGCAGTATTTT
CASSPSGGASGTDTQYF
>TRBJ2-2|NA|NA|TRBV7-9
TGTGCCAGCAGCTTATCGCGTAGCACCGGGGAGCTGTTTTTT
CASSLSRSTGELFF
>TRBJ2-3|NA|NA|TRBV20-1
TGCAGTGCAACCGGACAGAATACGCAGTATTTT
CSATGQNTQYF
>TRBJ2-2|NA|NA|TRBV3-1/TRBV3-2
TGTGCCAGCAGCCAAGACGGCTGGACCGGGGAGCTGTTTTTT
CASSQDGWTGELFF
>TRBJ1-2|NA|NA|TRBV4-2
TGTGCCAGCAGCCCCCCTCAGGGAAAGGGCTACACCTTC
CASSPPQGKGYTF
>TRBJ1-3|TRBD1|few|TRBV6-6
TGTGCCAGCAGTCCTCAGAGGGGACAGGGGGTTGGAAACACCATATATTTT
CASSPQRGQGVGNTIYF
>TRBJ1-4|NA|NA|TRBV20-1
TGCAGTGCTAGTGATTTGAGAGCAACTAATGAAAAACTGTTTTTT
CSASDLRATNEKLFF
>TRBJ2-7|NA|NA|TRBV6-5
TGTGCCAGCAGTTACTCTGCGCCACGGGGCTCCTACGAGCAGTACTTC
CASSYSAPRGSYEQYF
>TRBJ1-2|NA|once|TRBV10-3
TGTGCCATCAGTGAGGTCTCCATGACAGCTTACTATGGCTACACCTTC
CAISEVSMTAYYGYTF
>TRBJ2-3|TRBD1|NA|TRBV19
TGTGCCAGTCAACCGACAGGGTCTACAGATACGCAGTATTTT
CASQPTGSTDTQYF
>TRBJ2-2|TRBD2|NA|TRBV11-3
TGTGCCAGCAGCCGAGACGCTAGCGGTTTGAACACCGGGGAGCTGTTTTTT
CASSRDASGLNTGELFF
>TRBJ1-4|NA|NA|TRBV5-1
TGCGCCAGCAGCCCGCGTTCCGGGACTAATGAAAAACTGTTTTTT
CASSPRSGTNEKLFF
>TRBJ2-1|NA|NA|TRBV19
TGTGCCAGTAGTACTGGGGGCCGTAGCAATGAGCAGTTCTTC
CASSTGGRSNEQFF
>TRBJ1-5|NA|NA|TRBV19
TGTGCCAGTAGTGACCCGGGGAGCAATCAGCCCCAGCATTTT
CASSDPGSNQPQHF
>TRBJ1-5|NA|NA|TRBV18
TGTGCCAGCTCACTTCAGGGACGCAATCAGCCCCAGCATTTT
CASSLQGRNQPQHF
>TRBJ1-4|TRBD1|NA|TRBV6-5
TGTGCCAGCAGCCCCAGGGGGTTCTCAGATGAAAAACTGTTTTTT
CASSPRGFSDEKLFF
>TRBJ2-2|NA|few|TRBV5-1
TGCGCCAGCAGCCTACAGGGCGGGGACACCGGGGAGCTGTTTTTT
CASSLQGGDTGELFF
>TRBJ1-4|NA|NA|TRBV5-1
TGCGCCAGCAGCGGGGAAGGAGCTAATGAAAAACTGTTTTTT
CASSGEGANEKLFF
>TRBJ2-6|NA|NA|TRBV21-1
TGTGCCAGCAGCAAAGCTCCGGACATCTCTGGGGCCAACGTCCTGACTTTC
CASSKAPDISGANVLTF
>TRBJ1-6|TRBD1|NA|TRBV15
TGTGCCACCAGCAGCTCAGGGGGCTTACCCCTCCACTTT
CATSSSGGLPLHF
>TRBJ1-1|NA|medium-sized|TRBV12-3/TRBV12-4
TGTGCCAGCATGGACAGTATGAACACTGAAGCTTTCTTT
CASMDSMNTEAFF
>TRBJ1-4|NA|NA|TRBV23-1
TGCGCCAGCAGTCATGAGGGGGTATACGAAAAACTGTTTTTT
CASSHEGVYEKLFF
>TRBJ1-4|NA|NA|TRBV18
TGTGCCAGCTCACCCACGAGGCAGGGGTTTAACGAAAAACTGTTTTTT
CASSPTRQGFNEKLFF
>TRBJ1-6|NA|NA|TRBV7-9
TGTGCCAGCAGCTCCAAGGGGGGGGGAGTGAGTTCACCCCTCCACTTT
CASSSKGGGVSSPLHF
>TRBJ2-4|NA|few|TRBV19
TGTGCCAGTAGGAACAAGGTAAACGTACTAGCCAAAAACATTCAGTACTTC
CASRNKVNVLAKNIQYF
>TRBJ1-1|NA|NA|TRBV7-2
TGTGCCAGCAGCTTAGCCGAAATGAACACTGAAGCTTTCTTT
CASSLAEMNTEAFF
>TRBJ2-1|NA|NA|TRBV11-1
TGTGCCAGCAGCCGGGGGCGGCAGGCGGACAATGAGCAGTTCTTC
CASSRGRQADNEQFF
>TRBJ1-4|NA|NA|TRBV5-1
TGCGCCAGCAGCTCGGGACGGGCGGATGAAAAACTGTTTTTT
CASSSGRADEKLFF
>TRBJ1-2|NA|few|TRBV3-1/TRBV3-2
TGTGCCAGCAGCCAAGATAGGGACCGTCAGTATGGCTACACCTTC
CASSQDRDRQYGYTF
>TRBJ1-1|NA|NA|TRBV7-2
TGTGCCAGCAGCTTTAACCTGGGGAACACTGAAGCTTTCTTT
CASSFNLGNTEAFF